The source of this T cell receptor (beta chain) is a study of T cell responses to AZD1222 COVID-19 vaccine. V lost 5 bases to trimming and J lost 8 bases; unmatched junction nucleotides: 15. This CDR3 is built from 16 residues. The germline V gene has CDR1 SGHTA and CDR2 FQGNSA. This clone was observed once. Here immunoSEQ multiplex PCR was the method, and the copy in TCRdb shows in-frame clones only, minus some. Among approximately 64,000 clones listed, roughly 84% were seen once. This chain uses TRBV7-2 with TRBJ2-4, with TRBD2 matching over 7 bases. The receptor was isolated from an adult in good health. Source: peripheral blood, taken on day 0 of AZD1222 vaccination. CDR3 DNA sequence: TGTGCCAGCAGCCGTAGGGAGGGATTGGGTGTGTACATTCAGTACTTC. Protein sequence: CASSRREGLGVYIQYF.